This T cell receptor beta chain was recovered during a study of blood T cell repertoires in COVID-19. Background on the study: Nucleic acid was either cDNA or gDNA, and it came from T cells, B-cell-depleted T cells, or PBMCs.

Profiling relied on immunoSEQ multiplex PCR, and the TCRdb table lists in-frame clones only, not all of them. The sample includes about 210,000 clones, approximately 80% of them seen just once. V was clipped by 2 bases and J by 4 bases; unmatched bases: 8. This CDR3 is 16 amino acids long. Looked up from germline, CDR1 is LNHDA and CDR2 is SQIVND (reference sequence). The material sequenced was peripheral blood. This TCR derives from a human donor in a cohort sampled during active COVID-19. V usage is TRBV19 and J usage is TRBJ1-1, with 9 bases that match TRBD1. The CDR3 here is CASSIWTGALGTEAFF. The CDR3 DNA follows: TGTGCCAGTAGTATATGGACAGGGGCGTTGGGCACTGAAGCTTTCTTT.